Presented here are 5 T cell receptor beta chains from one specimen sequenced in a study of OX40 agonist ivuxolimab in advanced cancers. The table came from immunoSEQ multiplex PCR; TCRdb's copy has only in-frame clones and leaves some out. This sample has about 100,000 clones; about 83% occur once, and the top ten carry 1.5% to 2%. This sample comprised CD4+ or CD8+ T cells sorted from blood, obtained in a trial of the OX40 agonist ivuxolimab. The receptors stem from an adult with an advanced solid tumor such as melanoma, head and neck, liver or kidney cancer.

This clone was recorded once. The J gene is TRBJ2-2, the V gene TRBV9, with 10 bases identical to TRBD1. The ends lost 3 bases at V and 6 bases at J; junction bases unmatched: 5. The CDR3 has 15 amino acids. Germline-derived CDR1 and CDR2 are SGDLS and YYNGEE. CDR3 nucleotide sequence: TGTGCCAGCAGCGGACAGGGGGCGGGATCCGGGGAGCTGTTTTTT. Its protein is CASSGQGAGSGELFF.

This chain links TRBV5-1 with TRBJ2-6, with D unclear. CDR3 size: 16 residues. Germline V gene lookup returns CDR1 SGHRS and CDR2 YFSETQ. Between the trimmed V and J ends, which lost 4 bases and 0 bases, there was a span of 11 bases. CDR3 amino acids: CASSPRPLSGANVLTF. In DNA form, the CDR3 reads TGCGCCAGCAGCCCTCGGCCCCTCTCTGGGGCCAACGTCCTGACTTTC.

The CDR3 reads CASSRGRETQYF. As DNA, the CDR3 is TGTGCCAGCAGCAGGGGGCGAGAGACCCAGTACTTC. The gene calls are TRBV2 and TRBJ2-5; 8 bases are a match to TRBD1. This CDR3 comprises 12 residues. Germline V lookup: CDR1 SNHLY, CDR2 FYNNEI. The V gene end was trimmed by 6 bases and the J gene end by 4 bases; junction bases not matched to a gene: 1.

The chain links TRBV5-6 to TRBJ2-2; 9 nucleotides agree with TRBD2. This CDR3 is 17 amino acids long. Germline assignment: CDR1 SGHDT and CDR2 YYEEEE. Trimming removed 0 bases from V and 3 bases from J; junction bases left unmatched: 6. CDR3 nucleotide sequence: TGTGCCAGCAGCTTGGGCGGGGGGGACCCCGACACCGGGGAGCTGTTTTTT. It encodes CASSLGGGDPDTGELFF.

The chain carries TRBV5-1 and TRBJ2-3, with D perhaps matching TRBD1 (5 bases). V was shortened by 0 bases and J by 1 base, with 6 bases between the two germline ends. The CDR3 length is 14 residues. CDR1 and CDR2 (germline): SGHRS, YFSETQ. CDR3 loop: CASSLGQRTDTQYF. The CDR3 nucleotides are TGCGCCAGCAGCTTGGGACAGCGCACAGATACGCAGTATTTT.